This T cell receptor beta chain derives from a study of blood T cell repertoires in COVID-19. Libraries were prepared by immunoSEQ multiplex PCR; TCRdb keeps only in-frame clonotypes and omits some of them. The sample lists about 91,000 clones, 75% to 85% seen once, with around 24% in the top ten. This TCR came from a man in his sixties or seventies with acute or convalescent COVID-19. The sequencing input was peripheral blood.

The CDR3 region is CASSGYGPRGNYGYTF. The CDR3 nucleotides read TGTGCCAGCAGCGGATACGGCCCGAGAGGGAACTATGGCTACACCTTC. The chain uses TRBV5-8 and TRBJ1-2; D is ambiguous. V was pared by 4 bases and J by 2 bases, with 18 bases between. This CDR3 spans 16 amino acids. The germline CDR1 and CDR2 sequences are SGHTS and YDEGEE.